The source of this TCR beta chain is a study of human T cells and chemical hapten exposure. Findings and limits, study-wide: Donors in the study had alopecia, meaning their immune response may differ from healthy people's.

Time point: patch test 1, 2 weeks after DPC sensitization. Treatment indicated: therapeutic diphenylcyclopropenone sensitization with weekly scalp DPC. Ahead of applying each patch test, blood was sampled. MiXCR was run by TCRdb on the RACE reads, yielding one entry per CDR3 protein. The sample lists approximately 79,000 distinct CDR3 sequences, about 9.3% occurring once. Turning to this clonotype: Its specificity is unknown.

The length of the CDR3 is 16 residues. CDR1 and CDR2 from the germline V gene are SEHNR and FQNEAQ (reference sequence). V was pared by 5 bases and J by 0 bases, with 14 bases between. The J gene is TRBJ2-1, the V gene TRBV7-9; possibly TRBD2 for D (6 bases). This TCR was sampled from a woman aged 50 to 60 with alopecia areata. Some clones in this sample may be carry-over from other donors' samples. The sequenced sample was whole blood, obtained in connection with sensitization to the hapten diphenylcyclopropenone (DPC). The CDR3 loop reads CASSQADGSSYNEQFF. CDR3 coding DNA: TGTGCCAGCAGCCAAGCGGACGGGAGCTCCTACAATGAGCAGTTCTTC.